Presented here are 5 T cell receptor beta chains from one specimen sequenced in a study of human T cells and chemical hapten exposure. In TCRdb, the RACE reads were re-called with MiXCR into one record per CDR3 protein. This table has some 81,000 distinct CDR3 sequences, roughly 7.6% appearing once. Noted time point: patch test 1, 2 weeks after DPC sensitization. Treatment defined: therapeutic diphenylcyclopropenone sensitization with weekly scalp DPC. This sample comprised whole blood, obtained in connection with sensitization to the hapten diphenylcyclopropenone (DPC). These receptors originate from a woman in her 30s with alopecia areata. Some clones in this sample may be carry-over from other donors' samples.

This clonotype was counted only a few times. The chain is built from TRBV12-3 or TRBV12-4 and TRBJ2-7; possibly TRBD1 for D (6 bases). CDR3 length: 13 residues. Between the trimmed V and J ends, which lost 2 bases and 2 bases, there was a span of 7 bases. The CDR3 sequence: CASSLRQAYEQYF. In DNA, the CDR3 is TGTGCCAGCAGTTTAAGACAGGCCTACGAGCAGTACTTC.

Only a few counts were recorded for this clonotype. The chain links TRBV6-1 to TRBJ1-2; 8 nucleotides align to TRBD1. J gave up 0 bases and V 0 bases, and 6 bases lay outside the gene matches. The CDR3 sequence is 17 residues long. Per the germline V gene, CDR1 is MNHNS and CDR2 is SASEGT. CDR3 in DNA: TGTGCCAGCAGTGAAGCCCCGGACAGGGTAGCTAACTATGGCTACACCTTC. This translates into CASSEAPDRVANYGYTF.

V gene TRBV30 combines with J gene TRBJ2-2; 8 bases line up with TRBD1. From germline, CDR1 is GTSNPN and CDR2 SVGIG (reference sequence). V lost 7 bases and J lost 2; bases outside the gene matches: 6. The CDR3 length is 14 residues. The CDR3 spells CASDRGRNTGELFF. In nucleotides, the CDR3 is TGTGCCTCAGACAGGGGTCGTAACACCGGGGAGCTGTTTTTT.

This clonotype was counted a few times. The genes are TRBV6-6 and TRBJ1-1, with 11 bases identical to TRBD1. J was trimmed by 1 base and V by 8 bases; bases with no gene match: 3. This CDR3 has 14 residues. Germline CDR1 reads MNHNY; CDR2 reads SVGAGI (reference sequence). In DNA form, the CDR3 reads TGTGCCAGCGGACAGGGGGCCGGGAACACTGAAGCTTTCTTT. It translates to CASGQGAGNTEAFF.

This clonotype occurred many times. DNA for the CDR3: TGCAGTGCTAGACCCTTACATGAGCAGTTCTTC. Translated, it gives CSARPLHEQFF. V usage is TRBV20-1 and J usage is TRBJ2-1; D unclear. The CDR3 covers 11 residues. The germline V and J ends were trimmed by 2 bases and 8 bases, with 7 bases remaining between them. The germline V gene has CDR1 DFQATT and CDR2 SNEGSKA (reference sequence).